This T cell receptor beta chain was identified during a study of blood T cell repertoires in COVID-19. The wider study: Samples representing acute and convalescent COVID-19 were sourced from the United States, Italy and Spain.

How the authors handled the data: Cell counts per sample came from amplifying reference gene primers. Profiling relied on immunoSEQ multiplex PCR, and the TCRdb table lists in-frame clones only, not all of them. V and J calls and clone size are copied from that table; D and trimming were computed from the DNA. Of nearly 25,000 clones in the sample, around 81% were seen once. The CDR3 runs to 15 residues. V lost 4 bases to trimming and J lost 0 bases, with 10 bases between them. CDR1 MNHNY and CDR2 SVGAGI come from the germline V gene (reference sequence). The chain uses TRBV6-6 and TRBJ1-3; maybe TRBD1 (5 bases). This TCR came from a man aged 65 to 85 with acute or convalescent COVID-19. The sample consisted of peripheral blood. For the CDR3, the DNA is TGTGCCAGCAGTTCGGGGGGTGGCTCTGGAAACACCATATATTTT. This codes for CASSSGGGSGNTIYF.